The clone carrying this T cell receptor beta chain came up a few times. The antigen remains undetermined. Separate alpha and beta amplification began at the second PCR step. After CD4 positive bead selection, the CD4-negative fraction gave CD8 T cells. Cells stained for CD3, CD4, CD8, CD45RA and CD27 were sorted into four subsets. The sample is drawn from a study of naive and memory T cell subsets. Whole-study findings and limits: Naive repertoires, especially CD8, held a few larger clonotypes, possibly memory cells re-expressing CD45RA.

Trimming cost V 6 bases and J 2 bases; bases outside gene matches: 3. The germline V gene encodes CDR1 SQVTM and CDR2 ANQGSEA. The CDR3 consists of 12 residues. An equimolar mix of two oligonucleotides served as the beta constant-region primer for TRBC1 and TRBC2. Ligated cDNA was amplified by four rounds of PCR with nested alpha and beta constant-region primers and SP2. Ligation attached a single-stranded oligonucleotide with a 12-nucleotide UMI and the SP2 primer to the cDNA 3' end. MiXCR, run by TCRdb on the UMI-ligation and nested PCR reads, gives a single entry per CDR3 protein. The sample lists more than 95,000 distinct CDR3 sequences, about 14% occurring once.

Specimen: naive CD8+ T cells from blood. This clonotype was obtained from a human donor in good health. This sequence joins TRBV29-1 and TRBJ2-7; 8 nucleotides line up with TRBD1. The CDR3 DNA reads as TGCAGCGTAAGACAGGGGACCTACGAGCAGTACTTC. Amino acids: CSVRQGTYEQYF.